The next 29 T cell receptor beta chains were all read from a single sample in a study of blood T cell repertoires in COVID-19. The method was immunoSEQ multiplex PCR; TCRdb's version includes in-frame clones alone and lacks a portion of them. The profile covers about 190,000 clones, with nearly 90% appearing a single time and approximately 0.64% taken by the ten largest. Sequenced: peripheral blood. These receptor sequences come from a man aged 50-60 years with acute or convalescent COVID-19.

This rearrangement joins TRBV27 to TRBJ2-6; tentative D call: TRBD1 (6 bases). The CDR3 totals 21 residues. Trimming took off 3 bases at V and 1 base at J, with 25 bases between the two ends. CDR1 is MNHEY and CDR2 is SMNVEV in the germline V gene (reference sequence). In DNA form, the CDR3 reads TGTGCCAGCAGTTTTGGGAGTGGGGTGCAGGGGAAGAATTCTGGGGCCAACGTCCTGACTTTC. Translation gives CASSFGSGVQGKNSGANVLTF.

This sequence joins TRBV6-6 and TRBJ1-1, with a tentative D call TRBD1 (5 bases). CDR1 MNHNY and CDR2 SVGAGI come from the germline V gene (reference sequence). The CDR3 sequence is 13 residues long. V was clipped by 11 bases and J by 0 bases, with 13 bases between them. The DNA for the CDR3 is TGTGCCGCTACAGGCAAATTGAACACTGAAGCTTTCTTT. It yields the protein CAATGKLNTEAFF.

The J gene is TRBJ2-3, the V gene TRBV4-2, with a weak D call TRBD2 (5 bases). V was cut by 0 bases and J by 2 bases, with 9 bases left in between. This CDR3 is 15 amino acids long. Per the germline V gene, CDR1 is LGHNA and CDR2 is YNFKEQ. The CDR3 coding sequence is TGTGCCAGCAGCCAAGATTTCCGGGACACAGATACGCAGTATTTT. Protein product: CASSQDFRDTDTQYF.

The chain links TRBV5-4 to TRBJ1-6, with D possibly matching TRBD1 (5 bases). V dropped 10 bases and J dropped 6 bases, with 17 bases sitting between them. Germline loops: CDR1 SGHNT, CDR2 YYREEE (reference sequence). This CDR3 has 14 residues. CDR3 region: CALAREGRNSPLHF. CDR3 sequence (DNA): TGTGCCTTGGCCAGGGAGGGACGTAATTCACCCCTCCACTTT.

The chain uses TRBV27 and TRBJ1-5; TRBD1 might be the D (6 bases). The V gene's germline CDR1 is MNHEY and CDR2 SMNVEV (reference sequence). This CDR3 is 14 amino acids long. The V and J ends lost 6 bases and 5 bases respectively, with 14 bases between them. The CDR3 coding sequence is TGTGCCAGCAGGCACGGGACACCCGATCAGCCCCAGCATTTT. Protein product: CASRHGTPDQPQHF.

The V and J genes are TRBV29-1 and TRBJ2-1; TRBD1 might be the D (7 bases). The CDR3 contains 12 residues. Trimming left V 6 bases short and J 10 bases short, with 16 bases between. Germline loops: CDR1 SQVTM, CDR2 ANQGSEA. The CDR3 sequence: CSVDRQGGEQFF. As DNA, the CDR3 is TGCAGCGTAGATCGACAGGGAGGCGAGCAGTTCTTC.

The CDR3 protein is CATGEDRGDQETQYF. Written as DNA, the CDR3 is TGTGCCACCGGGGAGGACAGGGGGGACCAAGAGACCCAGTACTTC. The rearrangement uses TRBV24-1 and TRBJ2-5; 10 bases line up with TRBD1. With V trimmed by 9 bases and J by 0 bases, 6 bases remained unmatched. CDR1 is KGHDR and CDR2 is SFDVKD in the germline V gene. The CDR3 extends over 15 amino acids.

This clone was counted a single time. This chain uses TRBV15 with TRBJ1-2, with D tentatively TRBD1 (5 bases). CDR3 length: 14 residues. Per germline, CDR1 LNHNV and CDR2 YYDKDF (reference sequence). Trimming removed 0 bases at V and 12 bases at J, with 17 bases between. CDR3 coding DNA: TGTGCCACCAGCAGAGATTTCAGGGCCCCCGTTAACACCTTC. Protein product: CATSRDFRAPVNTF. Combining the CDR3 with reference TRBV15 and TRBJ1-2 gives the whole variable domain DAMVIQNPRYQVTQFGKPVTLSCSQTLNHNVMYWYQQKSSQAPKLLFHYYDKDFNNEADTPDNFQSRRPNTSFCFLDIRSPGLGDTAMYLCATSRDFRAPVNTFGSGTRLTVV.

The chain recombines TRBV27 with TRBJ1-1; perhaps TRBD1 as D (5 bases). V was trimmed by 4 bases and J by 4 bases, leaving 10 bases between them. The germline gives CDR1 MNHEY, CDR2 SMNVEV (reference sequence). CDR3 length: 13 residues. DNA for the CDR3: TGTGCCAGCAGTTCGGGGGTCGGCACTGAAGCTTTCTTT. Translating gives CASSSGVGTEAFF.

The chain has TRBV6-1 and TRBJ1-5, with 10 bases lining up with TRBD1. The V and J ends lost 2 bases and 2 bases, in that order; junction bases with no gene match: 12. The germline CDR1 and CDR2 sequences are MNHNS and SASEGT. This CDR3 comprises 19 residues. The CDR3 coding sequence is TGTGCCAGCAGTGAACCGGGACAGGGGCTCCCGGTGGGCAATCAGCCCCAGCATTTT. Protein: CASSEPGQGLPVGNQPQHF.

The rearrangement uses TRBV18 and TRBJ2-7; 7 positions agree with TRBD1. J lost 6 bases, V lost 1 base, and 3 bases had no gene match. The V gene's germline CDR1 is KGHSH and CDR2 LQKENI. The CDR3 covers 13 residues. The CDR3 DNA follows: TGTGCCAGCTCACCACAGGGGGCGAGCGAGCAGTACGTC. It translates to CASSPQGASEQYV.

The chain recombines TRBV20-1 with TRBJ1-1, with a possible D match to TRBD1 (5 bases). The CDR3 totals 12 residues. Germline CDR1 DFQATT, CDR2 SNEGSKA (reference sequence). V was cut by 6 bases and J by 8 bases, with 16 bases left in between. CDR3 protein: CSASYPGWEAFF. CDR3 in DNA: TGCAGTGCCAGTTATCCAGGGTGGGAAGCTTTCTTT.

The chain links TRBV19 to TRBJ1-1; 7 nucleotides line up with TRBD1. J gave up 1 base and V 7 bases, and 9 bases lay outside the gene matches. There are 15 residues in the CDR3. Per germline, CDR1 LNHDA and CDR2 SQIVND (reference sequence). The CDR3 is CASTSPGTANTEAFF. For the CDR3, the DNA is TGTGCCAGTACCTCACCGGGGACAGCGAACACTGAAGCTTTCTTT.

The CDR3: CASSFGQGGYQPQHF. CDR3 in DNA: TGTGCCAGCAGTTTCGGGCAGGGGGGATATCAGCCCCAGCATTTT. The chain recombines TRBV28 with TRBJ1-5; 7 bases match TRBD1. The CDR3 length is 15 residues. The V segment lost 3 bases and the J segment 5 bases; nucleotides outside the gene matches: 7. Germline V CDR1 and CDR2: MDHEN, SYDVKM.

The CDR3 DNA is TGTGCCAGCAGTGAAAACAGCGGGTGGCCAGATACGCAGTATTTT. Translated, it gives CASSENSGWPDTQYF. The J gene is TRBJ2-3, the V gene TRBV6-1, with D tentatively TRBD2 (6 bases). Germline CDR1 and CDR2: MNHNS and SASEGT. Trimming removed 2 bases at V and 4 bases at J, with 13 bases between. The CDR3 has 15 residues.

This clone has only one observation. J is TRBJ2-2 and V is TRBV11-3; 13 bases agree with TRBD2. V lost 4 bases, J lost 6 bases, and 5 bases stayed unmatched. Germline CDR1 is SGHNT and CDR2 is YENEEA. This CDR3 comprises 16 residues. The CDR3 loop reads CASSSGLAGEAGELFF. The CDR3 DNA sequence: TGTGCCAGCAGCTCAGGACTAGCGGGGGAGGCCGGGGAGCTGTTTTTT.

The CDR3 DNA follows: TGTGCCAGCAGCTTGGCGATGTTTAGGGGATTATACAGGAACACTGAAGCTTTCTTT. It specifies CASSLAMFRGLYRNTEAFF. This sequence joins TRBV7-9 and TRBJ1-1; perhaps TRBD1 as D (5 bases). Trimming cost V 3 bases and J 1 base, with 24 bases left between them. Germline V CDR1 and CDR2: SEHNR, FQNEAQ (reference sequence). The CDR3 is made up of 19 amino acids.

The J gene is TRBJ1-1, the V gene TRBV7-9, with no clear D. The CDR3 has 12 amino acids. V lost 4 bases and J lost 0, with 3 bases in between. CDR1 is SEHNR, CDR2 FQNEAQ, per germline (reference sequence). The chain's CDR3 is CASSYLNTEAFF. Here the CDR3 DNA reads TGTGCCAGCAGCTACTTGAACACTGAAGCTTTCTTT.

J is TRBJ2-2 and V is TRBV5-1, with D perhaps TRBD1 (6 bases). The V and J ends lost 4 bases and 0 bases respectively, with 13 bases between them. Looked up from germline, CDR1 is SGHRS and CDR2 is YFSETQ. This CDR3 spans 16 amino acids. In nucleotides, the CDR3 is TGCGCCAGCAGCCCTGTGGGGACAACGAACACCGGGGAGCTGTTTTTT. Amino acid sequence: CASSPVGTTNTGELFF.

The rearrangement joins TRBV5-4 to TRBJ1-2; D is possibly TRBD1 (6 bases). The CDR3 is made up of 15 amino acids. The germline V gene has CDR1 SGHNT and CDR2 YYREEE (reference sequence). The germline V and J ends were trimmed by 3 bases and 1 base, with 13 bases remaining between them. Here the CDR3 DNA reads TGTGCCAGCAGCTCCGGACAGAGACGTAACTATGGCTACACCTTC. Translated: CASSSGQRRNYGYTF.

V is TRBV20-1 and J is TRBJ1-4; 7 positions match TRBD1. Germline V gives CDR1 DFQATT, CDR2 SNEGSKA (reference sequence). The ends lost 3 bases at V and 4 bases at J; junction bases unmatched: 5. This CDR3 has 14 residues. The CDR3 bases are TGCAGTGCTAGTCCGGGACAGTTTAATGAAAAACTGTTTTTT. This translates into CSASPGQFNEKLFF.

The CDR3 bases are TGTGCCAGCAGCCTCAGGGGGCAAGTTGAAAAACTGTTTTTT. Translation: CASSLRGQVEKLFF. This chain joins TRBV7-9 and TRBJ1-4, with 8 bases matching TRBD1. The CDR3 consists of 14 residues. Unmatched junction bases numbered 6, after V lost 5 bases and J lost 7 bases. Germline CDR1 is SEHNR and CDR2 is FQNEAQ (reference sequence).

This chain joins TRBV28 and TRBJ2-3, with 8 bases that match TRBD1. V trimming: 2 bases; J trimming: 3 bases; junction bases outside the gene matches: 1. Germline lookup yields CDR1 MDHEN and CDR2 SYDVKM. This CDR3 is built from 14 residues. CDR3 sequence (DNA): TGTGCCAGCAGTTTAGGACAGGGAACAGATACGCAGTATTTT. It is translated as CASSLGQGTDTQYF.

The rearrangement links TRBV7-3 to TRBJ2-3; 7 bases are a match to TRBD2. J lost 5 bases, V lost 3 bases, and 5 bases had no gene match. From germline, CDR1 is SGHTA and CDR2 FQGTGA. The CDR3 extends over 14 amino acids. CDR3 residues: CASSFAGAVDTQYF. The CDR3 bases are TGTGCCAGCAGCTTTGCGGGAGCGGTAGATACGCAGTATTTT.

The rearrangement uses TRBV28 and TRBJ2-1; a weak D match, TRBD2 (6 bases). The length of the CDR3 is 13 residues. The V gene lost 3 bases and the J gene lost 6 bases, with 9 bases spanning the gap. From germline, CDR1 is MDHEN and CDR2 SYDVKM. The CDR3 DNA follows: TGTGCCAGCAGTTTTAGCGGAGGCAATGAGCAGTTCTTC. The encoded protein is CASSFSGGNEQFF.

This chain uses TRBV18 with TRBJ2-2; 12 bases are shared with TRBD1. V lost 0 bases and J lost 7; bases outside the gene matches: 3. Germline assignment: CDR1 KGHSH and CDR2 LQKENI. The CDR3 is 16 amino acids. The CDR3 is CASSPPGQGAFGELFF. Here the CDR3 DNA reads TGTGCCAGCTCACCACCGGGACAGGGGGCGTTCGGGGAGCTGTTTTTT.

J is TRBJ2-4 and V is TRBV4-1; D might be TRBD1 (5 bases). Deletions cut 4 bases from V and 1 base from J, with 14 bases between. Germline assignment: CDR1 MGHRA and CDR2 YSYEKL. The CDR3 totals 16 residues. The CDR3 DNA is TGCGCCAGCAGCCCCCCGGCAGGGATCGCCAAAAACATTCAGTACTTC. This sequence encodes CASSPPAGIAKNIQYF.

The chain recombines TRBV9 with TRBJ2-4; D possibly corresponds to TRBD2 (6 bases). The CDR3 is 14 residues long. CDR1 and CDR2 (germline): SGDLS, YYNGEE. V lost 4 bases and J 4 bases, leaving 12 bases between the germline ends. The CDR3 protein is CASSPRGEKNIQYF. CDR3 nucleotide sequence: TGTGCCAGCAGCCCCCGCGGGGAAAAAAACATTCAGTACTTC.

This clone was detected only once. CDR3: CASSFGYRGNEQFF. CDR3 DNA sequence: TGTGCCAGCAGTTTCGGTTACCGGGGGAATGAGCAGTTCTTC. This chain uses TRBV28 with TRBJ2-1; tentatively, D is TRBD2 (6 bases). Trimming cost V 3 bases and J 7 bases, with 13 bases left between them. Germline V gene sequence: CDR1 MDHEN, CDR2 SYDVKM. The CDR3 length is 14 residues. The full variable domain, with the rest looked up from reference TRBV28 and TRBJ2-1, is DVKVTQSSRYLVKRTGEKVFLECVQDMDHENMFWYRQDPGLGLRLIYFSYDVKMKEKGDIPEGYSVSREKKERFSLILESASTNQTSMYLCASSFGYRGNEQFFGPGTRLTVL.